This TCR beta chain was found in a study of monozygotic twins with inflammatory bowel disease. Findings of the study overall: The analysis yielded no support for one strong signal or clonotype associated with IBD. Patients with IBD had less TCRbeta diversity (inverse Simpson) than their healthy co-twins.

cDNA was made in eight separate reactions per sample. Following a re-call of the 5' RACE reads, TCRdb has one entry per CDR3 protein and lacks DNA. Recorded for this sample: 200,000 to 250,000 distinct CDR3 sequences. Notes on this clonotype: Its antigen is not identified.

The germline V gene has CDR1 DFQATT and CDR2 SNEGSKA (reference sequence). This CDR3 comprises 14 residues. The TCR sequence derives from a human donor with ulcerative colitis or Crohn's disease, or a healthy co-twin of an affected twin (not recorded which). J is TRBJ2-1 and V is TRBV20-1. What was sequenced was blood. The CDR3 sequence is CSARDETQTREQFF.